This section outlines one T cell receptor (beta chain) sequence together with its context. The data were obtained in a study of blood T cell repertoires in COVID-19. Across the whole study: T cells, B-cell-depleted T cells, or PBMCs supplied cDNA or gDNA.

The CDR3 covers 14 residues. Germline V gives CDR1 SGHTA, CDR2 FQGNSA. V dropped 2 bases and J dropped 6 bases, with 13 bases sitting between them. Original methodology: Counts of nucleated cells, estimated from reference gene primer amplification, were obtained. Measured with immunoSEQ multiplex PCR; TCRdb has only the in-frame clones, and not every one. V and J calls and clone size are those listed in that table; D and trimming were worked out from the DNA. The sample has approximately 150,000 clones; about 92% are singletons. The specimen sequenced was peripheral blood. The clonotype comes from a woman aged 60-75 years with COVID-19, enrolled during active disease. V usage is TRBV7-2 and J usage is TRBJ1-1; D remains ambiguous. The CDR3 DNA reads as TGTGCCAGCAGCTTAAACAGAATATGGTCTGAAGCTTTCTTT. Its protein is CASSLNRIWSEAFF. Full variable domain (missing parts from reference TRBV7-2 and TRBJ1-1): GAGVSQSPSNKVTEKGKDVELRCDPISGHTALYWYRQSLGQGLEFLIYFQGNSAPDKSGLPSDRFSAERTGGSVSTLTIQRTQQEDSAVYLCASSLNRIWSEAFFGQGTRLTVV.